The T cell receptor beta chain under discussion was sequenced for a study of T-cell reconstitution after alpha-beta-depleted transplantation in children (dated by TCRdb to 2015 to 2016). Study-wide context: T-cell immune reconstitution after TCRalphabeta/CD19-depleted allogeneic hematopoietic cell transplantation in children was quantitatively tracked in the study by means of TCR repertoire profiling.

Library method: PCR. Sequencer: Illumina HiSeq 2500. TCR library preparation used molecular barcoding, with unique molecular identifiers applied to normalize quantification of the TCRbeta repertoire. The public sequencing data were trimmed at Q25 with fastp and processed into clonotypes with MiXCR by TCRdb, which kept only in-frame beta chains. Rows with one shared CDR3 protein collapse into an entry with the most common genes and DNA. The sample table contains around 680,000 distinct CDR3 sequences; only one count was recorded for about 15% of them. Jointly, the top ten make up 1.1% of the sample. Trimming removed 5 bases from V and 2 bases from J, leaving 20 bases between the germline ends. The germline V gene (reference sequence) sets CDR1 to DFQATT and CDR2 to SNEGSKA. The CDR3 contains 16 residues, cysteine and phenylalanine counted. Only the CDR3 DNA is retained, 48 bases long and in frame from the first base.

Note on this clonotype: The target of this receptor is not known. No qualities accompany the bases; no much larger clone lies one base away.

Sample: PBMCs from the stem cell graft donor, taken from the stem cell graft. The clonotype comes from a human donor who donated a stem cell graft to a child with acute myeloid leukemia. The chain was built from TRBV20-1 and TRBJ2-3, and the D gene may be TRBD2, 6 bases matching. The bases read TGCAGTGCTCGCTCCGGGACTCAGACGTTCACAGATACGCAGTATTTT. Its coded protein is CSARSGTQTFTDTQYF.